The 22 T cell receptor beta chains below were found in one sample sequenced in a study of CD8 T cells in Susac syndrome. About 0.5 to 1 ug RNA was reverse transcribed with random hexamers. One entry per CDR3 protein results from TCRdb running MiXCR on the immunoSEQ multiplex PCR reads. The table includes more than 65,000 distinct CDR3 sequences, roughly 94% detected once. The material sequenced was CD8+ T cells from PBMCs. The receptor set was obtained from a human donor with multiple sclerosis.

The chain links TRBV12-5 to TRBJ2-2; D gene uncertain. V was cut by 2 bases and J by 6 bases, with 7 bases left in between. Germline CDR1 is LGHNT and CDR2 is FRNRAP. The CDR3 extends over 13 amino acids. The CDR3 loop is CASGLWASGELFF. CDR3 DNA sequence: TGTGCTAGTGGTTTGTGGGCATCCGGGGAGCTGTTTTTT.

The chain has TRBV12-3 or TRBV12-4 and TRBJ1-2, with 7 bases identical to TRBD1. J was trimmed by 2 bases and V by 5 bases; bases with no gene match: 8. The CDR3 sequence is 15 residues long. CDR3 protein: CASSPTHRGNYGYTF. CDR3 DNA sequence: TGTGCCAGCAGTCCCACACACAGGGGCAACTATGGCTACACCTTC.

This clonotype was observed once. This chain connects TRBV28 to TRBJ2-7; the D is unclear. The CDR3 loop spans 11 amino acids. V was trimmed by 2 bases and J by 9 bases, leaving 8 bases between them. Germline V gene lookup returns CDR1 MDHEN and CDR2 SYDVKM. CDR3 in amino acids: CASSLTGGQYF. Here the CDR3 DNA reads TGTGCCAGCAGTTTAACTGGTGGGCAGTACTTC.

This clonotype has a handful of counts. The CDR3 region is CASSLGDGYEQYF. The CDR3 DNA reads TGTGCCAGCAGCTTAGGTGACGGCTACGAGCAGTACTTC. V usage is TRBV7-8 and J usage is TRBJ2-7; no definite D call. CDR1 is SGHVS, CDR2 FQNEAQ, per germline. Trimming took 1 base from V and 3 from J, leaving 7 bases between them. The CDR3 is 13 residues long.

This chain uses TRBV27 with TRBJ2-3; D unclear. This CDR3 is built from 15 residues. Between the trimmed V and J ends, which lost 4 bases and 5 bases, there was a span of 16 bases. Germline lookup yields CDR1 MNHEY and CDR2 SMNVEV (reference sequence). In DNA, the CDR3 is TGTGCCAGCAGTTCCACGGACCCTAGGGTAGATACGCAGTATTTT. It translates to CASSSTDPRVDTQYF.

The chain carries TRBV7-2 and TRBJ2-1, with D possibly being TRBD1 (5 bases). Germline CDR1 and CDR2: SGHTA and FQGNSA. The CDR3 runs to 12 residues. V lost 4 bases and J lost 7, with 8 bases in between. The CDR3, as DNA: TGTGCCAGCAGCTCCGCAGGGAATGAGCAGTTCTTC. Protein: CASSSAGNEQFF.

CDR3 loop: CAGGPEDSGVGQYF. The CDR3 region has the DNA TGTGCCGGAGGGCCCGAGGACTCAGGGGTTGGCCAGTACTTC. The chain couples TRBV6-1 to TRBJ2-5, with D perhaps assigned TRBD1 or TRBD2 (6 bases each). There are 14 residues in the CDR3. Germline loops: CDR1 MNHNS, CDR2 SASEGT. Deletions cut 11 bases from V and 10 bases from J, with 26 bases between.

This chain connects TRBV7-6 to TRBJ1-1, with unresolved D. V gave up 5 bases and J gave up 1 base, with 20 bases separating them. The CDR3 extends over 17 amino acids. CDR1 and CDR2 (germline): SGHVS, FNYEAQ. In nucleotides, the CDR3 is TGTGCCAGCAGCCTCCGAAAATTAGGAAGACCGAACACTGAAGCTTTCTTT. Protein: CASSLRKLGRPNTEAFF.

V is TRBV20-1 and J is TRBJ2-1, with D unclear. Germline values: CDR1 DFQATT, CDR2 SNEGSKA (reference sequence). The CDR3 sequence is 16 residues long. Trimming pared 0 bases from V and 0 bases from J, leaving 12 bases between. The CDR3 spells CSARDPALSSYNEQFF. For the CDR3, the DNA is TGCAGTGCTAGAGATCCGGCGCTGAGCTCCTACAATGAGCAGTTCTTC.

Written as DNA, the CDR3 is TGTGCCAGCAGCCCCGGAACGTTGGACGAGCAGTACTTC. Protein product: CASSPGTLDEQYF. This chain connects TRBV9 to TRBJ2-7; no clear D gene. Germline CDR1 and CDR2: SGDLS and YYNGEE. The CDR3 runs 13 residues. V dropped 4 bases and J dropped 5 bases, with 13 bases sitting between them.

CDR3 protein: CASSLLHEKLFF. CDR3 sequence (DNA): TGTGCCAGCAGCTTACTACATGAAAAACTGTTTTTT. The J gene is TRBJ1-4, the V gene TRBV7-2, with no clear D. Trimming cost V 2 bases and J 6 bases, with 4 bases left between them. The CDR3 totals 12 residues. The germline V gene encodes CDR1 SGHTA and CDR2 FQGNSA.

The chain uses TRBV24-1 and TRBJ1-1; D is unclear. The CDR3 runs to 14 residues. V lost 3 bases and J lost 8, with 15 bases in between. CDR1 KGHDR and CDR2 SFDVKD come from the germline V gene. CDR3 loop: CATSDPSTGIEAFF. CDR3 nucleotides: TGTGCCACCAGTGATCCGTCGACGGGCATCGAAGCTTTCTTT.

The V call is TRBV19, the J call TRBJ1-5; the D is unclear. The ends were cut back, 7 bases at V and 1 base at J, with 14 bases in the middle. Per the germline V gene, CDR1 is LNHDA and CDR2 is SQIVND (reference sequence). This CDR3 contains 15 residues. In DNA form, the CDR3 reads TGTGCCAGTAAGGGTAGTGTGGGGAGCAATCAGCCCCAGCATTTT. Its translation is CASKGSVGSNQPQHF.

This clonotype showed up just a few times. CDR3 in DNA: TGTGCCAGCAGCTTAGACACCGGGGAGCTGTTTTTT. Protein sequence: CASSLDTGELFF. The V and J genes are TRBV13 and TRBJ2-2, with D unresolved. V lost 1 base to trimming and J lost 3 bases, with 0 bases between them. Germline V lookup: CDR1 PRHDT, CDR2 FYEKMQ (reference sequence). This CDR3 has 12 amino acids.

The rearrangement joins TRBV5-1 to TRBJ2-7; no reliable D call. This CDR3 spans 13 amino acids. Germline V gene lookup returns CDR1 SGHRS and CDR2 YFSETQ. V gave up 0 bases and J gave up 1 base, with 5 bases separating them. The CDR3 DNA reads TGCGCCAGCAGCTTGGAGTTATCCTACGAGCAGTACTTC. This sequence encodes CASSLELSYEQYF.

This clonotype was found once. The chain combines TRBV7-9 with TRBJ1-2, with TRBD1 matching over 8 bases. The CDR3 has 17 residues. Trimming took 5 bases from V and 6 from J; bases not matched to a gene: 17. Germline V gene sequence: CDR1 SEHNR, CDR2 FQNEAQ (reference sequence). The CDR3 DNA sequence: TGTGCCAGCAGCGTTACCGGACAGGGATGGTATGCGGATGGCTACACCTTC. As protein: CASSVTGQGWYADGYTF.

With regard to this clonotype: At one of its ends the junction is not consistent with the germline gene, which may arise from a read error. The chain has TRBV29-1 and TRBJ2-6; D may be TRBD1 (5 bases). CDR1 SQVTM and CDR2 ANQGSEA come from the germline V gene. This CDR3 contains 14 residues. CDR3 sequence: CSVEGEAGANVLTF. The CDR3 DNA is TGCAGCGTAGAAGGGGAAGCTGGGGCCAACGTCCTGACTTTC. The complete variable domain, with remaining parts taken from reference TRBV29-1 and TRBJ2-6, reads SAVISQKPSRDICQRGTSLTIQCQVDSQVTMMFWYRQQPGQSLTLIATANQGSEATYESGFVIDKFPISRPNLTFSTLTVSNMSPEDSSIYLCSVEGEAGANVLTFGAGSRLTVL.

This clonotype was found once. V and J are TRBV6-4 and TRBJ2-1; D may be TRBD2 (5 bases). The CDR3 totals 15 residues. CDR1 is MRHNA and CDR2 is SNTAGT in the germline V gene. V was trimmed by 0 bases and J by 5 bases, leaving 11 bases between them. The CDR3 region has the DNA TGTGCCAGCAGTGACTCCCTGGACTCAAACAATGAGCAGTTCTTC. The encoded protein is CASSDSLDSNNEQFF.

The chain joins TRBV7-6 to TRBJ2-7, with D possibly being TRBD1 or TRBD2 (5 bases each). This CDR3 has 13 amino acids. V lost 7 bases and J 6 bases, leaving 16 bases between the germline ends. Germline-derived CDR1 and CDR2 are SGHVS and FNYEAQ. In DNA, the CDR3 is TGTGCCAGCAAGCCGTTGGGACCCGTCGAGCAGTACTTC. Its protein product is CASKPLGPVEQYF.

This clonotype has just one count. The genes are TRBV9 and TRBJ2-5; 12 positions agree with TRBD2. Losses at the gene ends were 0 bases for V and 3 bases for J; bases not matched to a gene: 0. Germline loops: CDR1 SGDLS, CDR2 YYNGEE. This CDR3 region has 15 residues. DNA for the CDR3: TGTGCCAGCAGCGTAGGGACTAGCGGGGAAGAGACCCAGTACTTC. Its protein is CASSVGTSGEETQYF.

The chain employs TRBV3-1 and TRBJ2-7; 9 bases are a match to TRBD2. This CDR3 comprises 15 residues. V lost 3 bases to trimming and J lost 0 bases; unmatched junction nucleotides: 3. Germline CDR1 reads LGHDT; CDR2 reads YNNKEL (reference sequence). As DNA, the CDR3 is TGTGCCAGCAGCCATATGACTAGCGGCTCCTACGAGCAGTACTTC. Residues: CASSHMTSGSYEQYF.

V and J are TRBV4-1 and TRBJ2-2; TRBD2 agrees at 10 bases. The CDR3 loop spans 15 amino acids. Germline trimming cut 4 bases from V and 9 bases from J; bases unmatched to any gene: 8. Germline V gene sequence: CDR1 MGHRA, CDR2 YSYEKL. CDR3 DNA sequence: TGCGCCAGCAGCCCACTAGCGGGATCGGCCCGGGAGCTGTTTTTT. Its translation: CASSPLAGSARELFF.